A single sample is the source of the 4 T cell receptor beta chains below, sequenced in a study of T-cell memory formation after mild COVID-19. MiXCR was run by TCRdb on the 5' RACE reads, yielding one entry per CDR3 protein. The sample lists about 400,000 distinct CDR3 sequences; 20% to 25% were seen once. The sequenced sample consisted of PBMCs or a T cell subset sorted from them (not recorded which). These receptors all stem from an adult woman who had mild COVID-19 (a few samples of this study predate the infection). Cell type and time point are not known.

This rearrangement joins TRBV18 to TRBJ1-1, with D perhaps TRBD1 (6 bases). The CDR3 runs to 16 residues. With 8 bases removed from V and 0 bases from J, the gap between germline ends came to 19 bases. Germline CDR1 is KGHSH and CDR2 is LQKENI. CDR3 sequence (DNA): TGTGCCAGCACCGTAACAGGGCCGAACTTGAACACTGAAGCTTTCTTT. Protein: CASTVTGPNLNTEAFF.

The chain carries TRBV12-3 or TRBV12-4 and TRBJ1-2; no reliable D call. Trimming shortened V by 2 bases and J by 4 bases, and 8 bases separated the two germline ends. This CDR3 contains 13 residues. In DNA form, the CDR3 reads TGTGCCAGCAGTTTAAATACCTTCTATGGCTACACCTTC. This sequence encodes CASSLNTFYGYTF.

This rearrangement joins TRBV11-2 to TRBJ2-7; TRBD2 aligns across 14 bases. V gave up 6 bases and J gave up 2 bases; unmatched junction bases: 6. Per the germline V gene, CDR1 is SGHAT and CDR2 is FQNNGV. The CDR3 covers 16 residues. CDR3 coding DNA: TGTGCCAGCAGACCCGGGACTAGCGGGAGTACCTACGAGCAGTACTTC. This codes for CASRPGTSGSTYEQYF.

The chain joins TRBV29-1 to TRBJ2-1, with D possibly TRBD1 on 5 matching bases. Trimming removed 2 bases from V and 0 bases from J, with 11 bases in between. In germline, CDR1 is SQVTM, CDR2 ANQGSEA. This CDR3 has 15 amino acids. The CDR3 is CSVERGGRSYNEQFF. CDR3 nucleotide sequence: TGCAGCGTTGAAAGGGGCGGACGCTCCTACAATGAGCAGTTCTTC.